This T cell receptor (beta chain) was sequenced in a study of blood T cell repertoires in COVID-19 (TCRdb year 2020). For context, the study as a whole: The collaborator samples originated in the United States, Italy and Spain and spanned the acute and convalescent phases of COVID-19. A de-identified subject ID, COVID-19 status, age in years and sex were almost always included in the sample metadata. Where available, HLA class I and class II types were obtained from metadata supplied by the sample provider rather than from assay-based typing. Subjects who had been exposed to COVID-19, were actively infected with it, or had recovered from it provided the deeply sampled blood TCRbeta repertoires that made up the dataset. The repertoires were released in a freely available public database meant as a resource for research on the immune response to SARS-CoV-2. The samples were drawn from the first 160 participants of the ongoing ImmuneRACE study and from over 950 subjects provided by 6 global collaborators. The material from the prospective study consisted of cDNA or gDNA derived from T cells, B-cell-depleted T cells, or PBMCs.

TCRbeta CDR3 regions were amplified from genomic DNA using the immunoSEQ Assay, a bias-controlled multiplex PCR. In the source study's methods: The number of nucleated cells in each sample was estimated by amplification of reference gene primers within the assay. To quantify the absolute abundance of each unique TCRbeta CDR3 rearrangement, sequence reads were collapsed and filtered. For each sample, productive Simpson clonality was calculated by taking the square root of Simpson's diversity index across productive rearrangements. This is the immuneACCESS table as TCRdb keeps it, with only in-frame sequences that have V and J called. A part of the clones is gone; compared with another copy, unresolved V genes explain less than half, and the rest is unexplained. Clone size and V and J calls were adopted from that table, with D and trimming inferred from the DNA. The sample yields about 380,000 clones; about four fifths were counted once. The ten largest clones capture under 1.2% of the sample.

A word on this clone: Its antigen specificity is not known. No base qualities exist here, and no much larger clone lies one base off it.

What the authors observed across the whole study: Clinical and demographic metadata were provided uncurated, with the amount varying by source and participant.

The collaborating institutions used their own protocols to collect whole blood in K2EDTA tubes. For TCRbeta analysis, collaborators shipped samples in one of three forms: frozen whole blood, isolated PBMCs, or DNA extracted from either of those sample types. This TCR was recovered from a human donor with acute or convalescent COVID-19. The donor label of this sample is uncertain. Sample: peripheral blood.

For the CDR3, the sequence is CASTSGGALTEAFF. Read as DNA, the sequence is TGTGCCAGCACCTCGGGGGGGGCTCTCACTGAAGCTTTCTTT. Recombination linked TRBV27 to TRBJ1-1; the D gene is perhaps TRBD1, on 6 matching bases. The CDR3 runs 14 residues from the cysteine to the phenylalanine. Just the 42-base CDR3 DNA is kept, in frame starting at base 1. The germline V gene (reference sequence) provides CDR1 MNHEY and CDR2 SMNVEV. V loses 7 bases, J loses 4 bases, and the germline ends lie 16 bases apart.